This TCR beta chain was captured by sequencing in a study of regulatory T cells in long-lasting Graves disease. Investigators prepared the TCR beta libraries by applying iRepertoire HTBI primers and Arm-PCR of CDR3 regions. Via MiXCR, TCRdb re-called the multiplex PCR reads, giving one row per CDR3 protein. Of some 320,000 distinct CDR3 sequences in the sample, 15% to 20% were seen once. Regarding time point: newly diagnosed GD, antithyroid drugs for less than 3 months. TCR sequences were obtained from RNA taken from PBMCs. American Thyroid Association guidelines were used to diagnose Graves' disease. This CDR3 is 15 amino acids long. V shed 5 bases, J shed 2 bases, and the junction held 6 bases outside the gene matches. In germline, CDR1 is MNHEY, CDR2 SMNVEV (reference sequence). This clonotype was seen repeatedly, ten times or more.

The chain employs TRBV27 and TRBJ2-3, with 8 nucleotides matching TRBD2. The sequence came from a female donor with Graves disease. The specimen comprised peripheral blood mononuclear cells (PBMCs), sampled at new diagnosis, from a patient treated with antithyroid drugs. The CDR3 spells CASSPRLANTDTQYF. For the CDR3, the DNA is TGTGCCAGCAGTCCGCGACTAGCGAACACAGATACGCAGTATTTT.